This T cell receptor (beta chain) stems from a study of somatic mutations in cytotoxic T cells in rheumatoid arthritis. Regarding the study as a whole: With roughly 65 patients examined, several had a largest CD8+ clone exceeding 20% of CD8+ cells. An age-related increase in CD8+ clonality was seen in rheumatoid arthritis patients but not in healthy controls.

In regard to this clone: Its antigen is still unknown.

Germline V CDR1 and CDR2: SGHAT, FQNNGV. The CDR3 is made up of 19 amino acids. V was clipped by 0 bases and J by 1 base, with 19 bases between them. The data were produced by immunoSEQ multiplex PCR, yet TCRdb's version contains in-frame clones alone and is incomplete. This table has approximately 15,000 clones, about 80% appearing once. The V and J genes are TRBV11-2 and TRBJ2-1; possibly TRBD2 for D (6 bases). This clonotype was obtained from an adult with rheumatoid arthritis. The sequencing input was CD8+ T cells sorted from blood. The DNA of the CDR3 is TGTGCCAGCAGCTTAGATAACGATTTATGGCGGGGATCCTACAATGAGCAGTTCTTC. Its translation: CASSLDNDLWRGSYNEQFF.